The entry below describes one T cell receptor (beta chain). Looked up from germline, CDR1 is SEHNR and CDR2 is FQNEAQ (reference sequence). The CDR3 runs 15 residues. This entry is derived from a study of blood T cells in healthy people across ages. The authors ran a second PCR of roughly 6 to 12 cycles using a sample-barcoded 5' primer and a J-beta primer mix. Each CDR3 protein is one row after TCRdb ran MiXCR on the 5' RACE reads. Of almost 800,000 distinct CDR3 sequences listed, roughly 60% are singletons. The specimen was blood. The chain recombines TRBV7-9 with TRBJ2-4; D may correspond to TRBD1 or TRBD2 (5 bases each). The J call is uncertain, as TRBJ2-7 better fits the DNA end. The origin of this receptor is a young man in good health. CDR3 protein: CASSSGTATSYEQYF. The CDR3 nucleotides read TGTGCCAGCAGCTCCGGGACCGCGACATCGTACGAGCAGTACTTC.